This is a list of T cell receptor beta chains from one sample in a study of radiation and T cells in renal cell carcinoma. Sequencing was performed with immunoSEQ multiplex PCR; in TCRdb, only in-frame clones are kept and a portion is missing. The table lists about 130,000 clones, about four fifths of them singletons. The sequenced sample was blood, obtained from a patient whose treatment included radiotherapy and nephrectomy. The receptors stem from a woman in her fifties or sixties with renal cell carcinoma. Each CDR3 is given with its conserved first and last residue. D genes are given only for firm matches. Some rows mark clone size as missing; the rest say once, few, many or name a class of expanded clone.

>TRBD1|.|TRBJ1-1|13|TRBV29-1
TGCAGCGTTGTCGACAGGGTGAACACTGAAGCTTTCTTT
CSVVDRVNTEAFF
>TRBD2|.|TRBJ2-7|14|TRBV18
TGTGCCAGCTCACCGGGAGGGGCAATCTACGAGCAGTACTTC
CASSPGGAIYEQYF
>.|.|TRBJ1-1|15|TRBV14
TGTGCCAGCAGCCAAGAGAGACATATGAACACTGAAGCTTTCTTT
CASSQERHMNTEAFF
>.|.|TRBJ2-7|14|TRBV4-1
TGCGCCAGTGGCGACGGGACATATTCCTACGAGCAGTACTTC
CASGDGTYSYEQYF
>.|.|TRBJ1-3|14|TRBV9
TGTGCCAGCAGCGGGGGAGGGGATGGAAACACCATATATTTT
CASSGGGDGNTIYF
>TRBD2|.|TRBJ2-1|17|TRBV9
TGTGCCAGCAGCGTTTTCGGGCGTGCGGGAGAGTACAATGAGCAGTTCTTC
CASSVFGRAGEYNEQFF
>.|.|TRBJ2-7|14|TRBV5-6
TGTGCCAGCAGCAGGACGGGGAGGACCTACGAGCAGTACTTC
CASSRTGRTYEQYF
>TRBD1|once|TRBJ2-2|18|TRBV11-3
TGTGCCAGCAGCTTAGCACAGGGGACCCTATCGAACACCGGGGAGCTGTTTTTT
CASSLAQGTLSNTGELFF
>.|.|TRBJ1-2|13|TRBV5-1
TGCGCCAGCAGTCCCGGTTCTAACTATGGCTACACCTTC
CASSPGSNYGYTF
>TRBD1|.|TRBJ1-1|12|TRBV7-9
TGTGCCAGCAGCTTAGCACAGGGGTGGGCTTTCTTT
CASSLAQGWAFF
>TRBD1|medium-sized|TRBJ2-5|15|TRBV19
TGTGCCAGTAGTATAGGTTCGCAGGGGGAAGAGACCCAGTACTTC
CASSIGSQGEETQYF
>.|.|TRBJ1-2|14|TRBV19
TGTGCCAGTAGCCCAGGCGGGGGCGTCTATGGCTACACCTTC
CASSPGGGVYGYTF
>.|.|TRBJ1-5|15|TRBV30
TGTGCCTGGAGTCAGACTGACACCGGTAATCAGCCCCAGCATTTT
CAWSQTDTGNQPQHF
>.|.|TRBJ1-4|12|TRBV25-1
TGTGCCAGCAGTGAAAGGGGTGTAAAACTGTTTTTT
CASSERGVKLFF
>.|.|TRBJ2-1|13|TRBV12-2
TGTGCAAGTCGCTTAGTTAGCGGCAATGAGCAGTTCTTC
CASRLVSGNEQFF
>.|.|TRBJ2-1|12|TRBV4-1
TGCGCCAGCAGCCAGGCCTACAATGAGCAGTTCTTC
CASSQAYNEQFF
>TRBD1|.|TRBJ1-2|15|TRBV6-5
TGTGCCAGCAGTTCCGGGACAGGGGGCGCGGGTGGCTACACCTTC
CASSSGTGGAGGYTF
>.|.|TRBJ2-7|15|TRBV4-2
TGTGCCAGCAGCCAAGAAAGGCTCGAATCCTACGAGCAGTACTTC
CASSQERLESYEQYF
>.|once|TRBJ1-2|13|TRBV5-1
TGCGCCAGCAGCACGATGGCGGGTTATGGCTACACCTTC
CASSTMAGYGYTF
>TRBD1|.|TRBJ1-3|19|TRBV4-1
TGCGCCAGCAGCCAAGCTTTCGAGACAGGGATTAACTCTGGAAACACCATATATTTT
CASSQAFETGINSGNTIYF
>.|.|TRBJ1-1|12|TRBV19
TGTGCCAGTAAGTGGGGGGTCACTGAAGCTTTCTTT
CASKWGVTEAFF
>TRBD2|.|TRBJ2-1|17|TRBV7-9
TGTGCCAGCTACGCTAGCGGGGGGGCTTTCTTCTACAATGAGCAGTTCTTC
CASYASGGAFFYNEQFF
>TRBD1|.|TRBJ2-1|15|TRBV19
TGTGCCAGTAGTATTGGGACAGGGGTATACAATGAGCAGTTCTTC
CASSIGTGVYNEQFF
>TRBD1|once|TRBJ2-2|16|TRBV27
TGTGCCAGCAGCTCTCCGACACAGGGGAGCACCGGGGAGCTGTTTTTT
CASSSPTQGSTGELFF
>.|.|TRBJ2-5|15|TRBV28
TGTGCCAGCAGTTCCCCCCTGGACCGTCAAGAGACCCAGTACTTC
CASSSPLDRQETQYF
>TRBD2|once|TRBJ2-5|20|TRBV5-1
TGCGCCAGCAGCTTGGCGCCGTCCAGCTCGCGGGGGGGATTCCAAGAGACCCAGTACTTC
CASSLAPSSSRGGFQETQYF
>TRBD1|.|TRBJ1-2|13|TRBV5-5
TGTGCCAGCAGCCCGACAGGGAACTATGGCTACACCTTC
CASSPTGNYGYTF
>TRBD1|.|TRBJ1-4|15|TRBV7-9
TGTGCCAGCAGCTCGGGACAGGGGGCAGTTGAAAAACTGTTTTTT
CASSSGQGAVEKLFF
>TRBD2|.|TRBJ2-3|17|TRBV9
TGTGCCAGCAGCCCACACCTTGGCGGGGGGGCCTCGGATACGCAGTATTTT
CASSPHLGGGASDTQYF
>TRBD1|.|TRBJ2-7|13|TRBV30
TGTGCCTGGGACCGGGACAGGGCCTACGAGCAGTACTTC
CAWDRDRAYEQYF
>.|.|TRBJ2-3|14|TRBV6-1
TGTGCCAGCAGTGCCTCCGGGGCCACAGATACGCAGTATTTT
CASSASGATDTQYF